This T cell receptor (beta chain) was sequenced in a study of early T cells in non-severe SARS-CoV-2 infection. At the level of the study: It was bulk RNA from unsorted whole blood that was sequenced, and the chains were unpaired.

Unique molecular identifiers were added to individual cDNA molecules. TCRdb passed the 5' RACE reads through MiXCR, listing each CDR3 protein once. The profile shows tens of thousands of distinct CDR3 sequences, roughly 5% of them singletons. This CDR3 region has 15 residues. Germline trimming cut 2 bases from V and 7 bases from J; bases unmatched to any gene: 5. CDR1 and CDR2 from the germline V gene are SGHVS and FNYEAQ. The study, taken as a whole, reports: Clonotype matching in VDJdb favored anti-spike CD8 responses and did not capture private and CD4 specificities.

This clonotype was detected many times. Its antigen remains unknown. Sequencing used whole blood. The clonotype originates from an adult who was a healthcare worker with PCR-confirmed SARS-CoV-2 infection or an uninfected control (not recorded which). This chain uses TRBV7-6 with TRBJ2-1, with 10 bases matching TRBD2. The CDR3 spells CASSLLRAGGNEQFF. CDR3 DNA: TGTGCCAGCAGCTTACTACGAGCGGGAGGGAATGAGCAGTTCTTC.